This T cell receptor (beta chain) is drawn from a study of control samples from healthy donors and cancer patients. Trimming stripped 3 bases from V and 4 bases from J, with 21 bases between. The CDR3 is 17 residues long. The germline V gene encodes CDR1 KGHSH and CDR2 LQKENI. This clone was recorded a few times. TCRdb keeps only in-frame clones here, not all; method: immunoSEQ multiplex PCR. The sample holds about 86,000 clones; roughly 91% are singletons and the top ten take roughly a tenth. The J gene is TRBJ1-2, the V gene TRBV18, with a tentative D call TRBD1 (5 bases). Source material: PBMCs. This clonotype originated in a woman in her 50s with colorectal cancer. The CDR3 DNA reads as TGTGCCAGCTCACCCCTACCCCCCTTGGGGGAGAGCTATGGCTACACCTTC. Translating it yields CASSPLPPLGESYGYTF.